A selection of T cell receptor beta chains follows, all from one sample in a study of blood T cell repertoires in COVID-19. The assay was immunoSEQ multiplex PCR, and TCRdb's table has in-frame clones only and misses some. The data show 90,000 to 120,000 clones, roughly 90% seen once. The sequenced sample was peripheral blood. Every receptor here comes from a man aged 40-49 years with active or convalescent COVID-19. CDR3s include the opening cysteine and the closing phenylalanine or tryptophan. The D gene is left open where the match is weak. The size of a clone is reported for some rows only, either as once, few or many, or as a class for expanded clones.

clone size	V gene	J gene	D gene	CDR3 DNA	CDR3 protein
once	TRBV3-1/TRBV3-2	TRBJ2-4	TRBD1	TGTGCCAGCAGCCAAAGGGGACAGGGGCCCGGGGAAAACATTCAGTACTTC	CASSQRGQGPGENIQYF
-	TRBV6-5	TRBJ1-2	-	TGTGCCAGCAGTTACTCGAGGCGGGGGGATGGCTACACCTTC	CASSYSRRGDGYTF
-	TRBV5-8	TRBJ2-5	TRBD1	TGTGCCAGCAGCCGGTGGCAGGGGGCGTTGGAGACCCAGTACTTC	CASSRWQGALETQYF
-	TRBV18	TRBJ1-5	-	TGTGCCAGCTCACCACTGGGCATTGGCAATCAGCCCCAGCATTTT	CASSPLGIGNQPQHF
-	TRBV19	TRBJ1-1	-	TGTGCCAGTAGTTTTCGACTGACGAACACTGAAGCTTTCTTT	CASSFRLTNTEAFF
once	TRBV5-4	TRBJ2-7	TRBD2	TGTGCCAGCAGCTTGGACAGCGGGGGCTACGAGCAGTACTTC	CASSLDSGGYEQYF
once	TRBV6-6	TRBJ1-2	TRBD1	TGTGCCAGCAGTCCGGGACAGGTGAACTATGGCTACACCTTC	CASSPGQVNYGYTF
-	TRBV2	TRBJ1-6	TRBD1	TGTGCCAGCAGCGCTGCGACAGGGGCGAGGAATTCACCCCTCCACTTT	CASSAATGARNSPLHF
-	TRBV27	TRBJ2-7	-	TGTGCCAGCACCTCGAGAGGTAGGACCTACGAGCAGTACTTC	CASTSRGRTYEQYF
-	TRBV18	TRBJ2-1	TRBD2	TGTGCCAGCTCACCAATCCCCGGACTAGCGGCTTACAATGAGCAGTTCTTC	CASSPIPGLAAYNEQFF
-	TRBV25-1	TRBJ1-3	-	TGTGCCAGCATAGGGGAGGGGACTGGAAACACCATATATTTT	CASIGEGTGNTIYF
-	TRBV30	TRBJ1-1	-	TGTGCCTGGAGTGGGGAGTACACTGAAGCTTTCTTT	CAWSGEYTEAFF
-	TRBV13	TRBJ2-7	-	TGTGCCAGCAGCTTAGGCACACTCGGGAGTGGCAGGATGACCTACGAGCAGTACTTC	CASSLGTLGSGRMTYEQYF
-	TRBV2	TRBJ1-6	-	TGTGCCAGCAGGAACAGGGTTTTTGTTTCACCCCTCCACTTT	CASRNRVFVSPLHF
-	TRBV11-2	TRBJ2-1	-	TGTGCCAGCAGCTCTTACCACTCCTCCTACAATGAGCAGTTCTTC	CASSSYHSSYNEQFF
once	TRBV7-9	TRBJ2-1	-	TGTGCCAGCAGCCAATCCGAGCAGTTCTTC	CASSQSEQFF
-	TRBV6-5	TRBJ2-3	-	TGTGCCAGCAGTTGGCGCGGGGGCCCTCGAGATACGCAGTATTTT	CASSWRGGPRDTQYF
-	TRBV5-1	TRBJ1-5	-	TGCGCCAGCAGCCCCAGGGATTTCAATCAGCCCCAGCATTTT	CASSPRDFNQPQHF
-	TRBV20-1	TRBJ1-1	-	TGCAGCGGCTCTCAGGGGACTGAAGCTTTCTTT	CSGSQGTEAFF
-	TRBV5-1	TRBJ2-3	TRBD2	TGCGCCAGCAGTGTAGCGGGTTCACACACAGATACGCAGTATTTT	CASSVAGSHTDTQYF
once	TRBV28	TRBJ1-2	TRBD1	TGTGCCAGCAGGCCCGGACAGGGTAACTATGGCTACACCTTC	CASRPGQGNYGYTF
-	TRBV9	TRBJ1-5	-	TGTGCCAGCAGCGTAGAGGAGAGCAATCAGCCCCAGCATTTT	CASSVEESNQPQHF
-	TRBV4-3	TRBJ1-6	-	TGCGCCAGCAGTCCACAGGGCCCATCCGCAAATTCACCCCTCCACTTT	CASSPQGPSANSPLHF